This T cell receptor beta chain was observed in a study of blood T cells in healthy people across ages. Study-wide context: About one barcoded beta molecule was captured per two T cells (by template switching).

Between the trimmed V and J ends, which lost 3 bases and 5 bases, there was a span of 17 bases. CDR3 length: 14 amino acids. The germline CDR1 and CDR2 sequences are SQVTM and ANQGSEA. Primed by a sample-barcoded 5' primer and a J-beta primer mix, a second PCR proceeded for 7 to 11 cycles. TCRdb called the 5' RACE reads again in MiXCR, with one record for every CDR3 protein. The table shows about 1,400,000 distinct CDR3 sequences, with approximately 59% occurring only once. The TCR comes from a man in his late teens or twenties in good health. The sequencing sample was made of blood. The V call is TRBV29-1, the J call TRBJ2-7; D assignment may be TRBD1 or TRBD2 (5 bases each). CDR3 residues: CSVEDRGRYDEQYF. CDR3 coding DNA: TGCAGCGTTGAGGACCGGGGCAGGTATGACGAGCAGTACTTC.